A single sample is the source of the 5 T cell receptor beta chains below, sequenced in a study of T cells after somatic rescue of genetic block. The table came from immunoSEQ multiplex PCR; TCRdb's copy has only in-frame clones and leaves some out. The sample includes some 90,000 clones, about nine tenths of them seen just once. The specimen was peripheral blood mononuclear cells (PBMCs). The receptor set was obtained from a woman aged 18 to 35.

The chain couples TRBV15 to TRBJ1-2, with TRBD1 matching over 8 bases. This CDR3 contains 15 residues. Germline CDR1 reads LNHNV; CDR2 reads YYDKDF (reference sequence). V lost 6 bases and J lost 4; bases outside the gene matches: 10. CDR3 sequence reads: CATRPGQGEGYGYTF. CDR3 in DNA: TGTGCCACCAGGCCCGGACAGGGCGAGGGCTATGGCTACACCTTC.

This clone occurred once. V gene TRBV27 combines with J gene TRBJ1-1, with 10 bases lining up with TRBD1. This CDR3 contains 15 residues. CDR1 is MNHEY, CDR2 SMNVEV, per germline (reference sequence). The J segment lost 3 bases and the V segment lost 8 bases, leaving 9 bases of the junction unmatched. The CDR3 spells CASGGTGDWDTEAFF. CDR3 bases: TGTGCCAGCGGCGGGACAGGGGACTGGGACACTGAAGCTTTCTTT.

The CDR3 bases are TGTGCCAGCAGTGGAGAGGGTCGCGGCCAGGGGCCCCAGCATTTT. Its protein is CASSGEGRGQGPQHF. The chain is built from TRBV2 and TRBJ1-5, with TRBD1 as a possible D gene (5 bases). The V end lost 4 bases, the J end lost 9 bases, and 19 bases lay between the germline ends. The germline gives CDR1 SNHLY, CDR2 FYNNEI. The CDR3 has 15 amino acids.

V gene TRBV9 combines with J gene TRBJ2-1; 9 bases match TRBD2. The CDR3 contains 16 residues. CDR1 is SGDLS and CDR2 is YYNGEE in the germline V gene. V dropped 3 bases and J dropped 7; count of bases not matched to a gene: 11. The CDR3 spells CASSGSGSWLRNEQFF. The CDR3 nucleotides are TGTGCCAGCAGCGGTAGCGGGAGCTGGCTAAGGAATGAGCAGTTCTTC. The whole variable domain, remainder taken from reference TRBV9 and TRBJ2-1, is DSGVTQTPKHLITATGQRVTLRCSPRSGDLSVYWYQQSLDQGLQFLIQYYNGEERAKGNILERFSAQQFPDLHSELNLSSLELGDSALYFCASSGSGSWLRNEQFFGPGTRLTVL.

The V gene is TRBV28, the J gene TRBJ1-2, with a possible D match to TRBD1 (6 bases). The length of the CDR3 is 16 residues. The V gene lost 3 bases and the J gene lost 2 bases, with 16 bases spanning the gap. CDR1 is MDHEN, CDR2 SYDVKM, per germline. For the CDR3, the DNA is TGTGCCAGCAGTTTGGCAGGGGCCCTGGACAACTATGGCTACACCTTC. Its protein product is CASSLAGALDNYGYTF.